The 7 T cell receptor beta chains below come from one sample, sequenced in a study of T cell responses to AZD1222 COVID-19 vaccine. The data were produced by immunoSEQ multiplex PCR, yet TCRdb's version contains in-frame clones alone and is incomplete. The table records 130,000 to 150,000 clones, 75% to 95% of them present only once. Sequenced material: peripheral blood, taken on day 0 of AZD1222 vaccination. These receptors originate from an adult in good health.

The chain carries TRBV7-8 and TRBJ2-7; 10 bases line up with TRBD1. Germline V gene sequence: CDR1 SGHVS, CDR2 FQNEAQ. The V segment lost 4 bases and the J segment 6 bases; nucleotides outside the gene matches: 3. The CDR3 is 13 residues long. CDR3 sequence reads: CASSWDRGGEQYF. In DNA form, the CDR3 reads TGTGCCAGCAGCTGGGACAGGGGCGGCGAGCAGTACTTC.

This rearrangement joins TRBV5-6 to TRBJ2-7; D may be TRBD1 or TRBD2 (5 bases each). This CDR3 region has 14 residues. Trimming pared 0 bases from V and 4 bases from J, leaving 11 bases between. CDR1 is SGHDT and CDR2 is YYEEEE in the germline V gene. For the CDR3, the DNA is TGTGCCAGCAGCTTGGCGGGACCCCAATACGAGCAGTACTTC. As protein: CASSLAGPQYEQYF. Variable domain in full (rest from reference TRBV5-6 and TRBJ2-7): DAGVTQSPTHLIKTRGQQVTLRCSPKSGHDTVSWYQQALGQGPQFIFQYYEEEERQRGNFPDRFSGHQFPNYSSELNVNALLLGDSALYLCASSLAGPQYEQYFGPGTRLTVT.

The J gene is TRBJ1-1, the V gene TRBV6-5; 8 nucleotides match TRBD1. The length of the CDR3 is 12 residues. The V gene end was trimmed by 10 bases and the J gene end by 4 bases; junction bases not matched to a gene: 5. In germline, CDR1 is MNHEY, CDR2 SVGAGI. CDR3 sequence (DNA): TGTGCCACCCGGACAGGGCCCACTGAAGCTTTCTTT. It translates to CATRTGPTEAFF.

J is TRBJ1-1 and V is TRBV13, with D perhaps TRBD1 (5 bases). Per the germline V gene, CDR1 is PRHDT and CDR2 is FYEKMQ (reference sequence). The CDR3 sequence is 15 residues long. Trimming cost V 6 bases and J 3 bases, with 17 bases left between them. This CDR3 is CASSLRGSGDTEAFF. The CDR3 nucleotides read TGTGCCAGCAGTCTTCGGGGGAGTGGGGACACTGAAGCTTTCTTT.

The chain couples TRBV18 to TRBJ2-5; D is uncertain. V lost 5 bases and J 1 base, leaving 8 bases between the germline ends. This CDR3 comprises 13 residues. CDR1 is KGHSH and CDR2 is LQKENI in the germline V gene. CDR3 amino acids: CASSIATQETQYF. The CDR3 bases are TGTGCCAGCTCAATCGCCACCCAAGAGACCCAGTACTTC.

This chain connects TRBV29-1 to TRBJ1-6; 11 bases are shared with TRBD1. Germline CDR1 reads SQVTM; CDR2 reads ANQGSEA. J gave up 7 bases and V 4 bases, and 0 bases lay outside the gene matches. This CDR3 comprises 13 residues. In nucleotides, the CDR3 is TGCAGCGTTGGGGACAGGGGGAATTCACCCCTCCACTTT. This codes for CSVGDRGNSPLHF.

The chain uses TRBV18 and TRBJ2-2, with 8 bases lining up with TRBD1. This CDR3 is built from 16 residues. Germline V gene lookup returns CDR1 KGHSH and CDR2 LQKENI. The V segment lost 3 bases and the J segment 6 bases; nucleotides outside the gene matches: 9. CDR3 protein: CASSPTGDASSGELFF. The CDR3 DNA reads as TGTGCCAGCTCACCGACAGGGGACGCCTCGTCCGGGGAGCTGTTTTTT.